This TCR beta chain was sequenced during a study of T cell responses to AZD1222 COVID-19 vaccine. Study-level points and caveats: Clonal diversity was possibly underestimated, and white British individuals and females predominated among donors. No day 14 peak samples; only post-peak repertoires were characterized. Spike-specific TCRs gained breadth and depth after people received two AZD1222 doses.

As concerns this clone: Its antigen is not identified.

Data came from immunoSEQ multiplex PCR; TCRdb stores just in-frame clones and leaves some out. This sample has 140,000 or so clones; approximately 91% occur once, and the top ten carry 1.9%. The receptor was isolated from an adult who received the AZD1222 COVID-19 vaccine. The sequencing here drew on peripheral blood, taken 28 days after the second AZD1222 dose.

CDR3 in amino acids: CASSLWGLGTEAFF. DNA of the CDR3: TGTGCCAGCAGCTTGTGGGGTCTTGGCACTGAAGCTTTCTTT. The V call is TRBV5-5, the J call TRBJ1-1; D remains ambiguous. The CDR3 is 14 residues long. Germline values: CDR1 SGHKS, CDR2 YYEKEE (reference sequence). The V gene lost 1 base and the J gene lost 4 bases, with 11 bases spanning the gap.